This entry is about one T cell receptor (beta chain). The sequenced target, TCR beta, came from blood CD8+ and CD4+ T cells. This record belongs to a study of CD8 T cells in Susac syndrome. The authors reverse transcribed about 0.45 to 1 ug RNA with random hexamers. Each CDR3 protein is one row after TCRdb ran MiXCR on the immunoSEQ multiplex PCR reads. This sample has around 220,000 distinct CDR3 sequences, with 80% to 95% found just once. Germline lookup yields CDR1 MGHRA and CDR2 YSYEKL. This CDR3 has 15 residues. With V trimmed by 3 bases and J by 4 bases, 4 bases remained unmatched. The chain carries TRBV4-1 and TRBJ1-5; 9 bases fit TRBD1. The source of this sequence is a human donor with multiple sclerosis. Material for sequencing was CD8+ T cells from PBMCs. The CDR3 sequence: CASSHTGTGNQPQHF. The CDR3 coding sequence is TGCGCCAGCAGCCATACCGGGACAGGGAATCAGCCCCAGCATTTT.